Presented here are 29 T cell receptor beta chains from one specimen sequenced in a study of vaccination effects on CD4 cells after COVID-19. Libraries were prepared by immunoSEQ multiplex PCR; TCRdb keeps only in-frame clonotypes and omits some of them. In the table there are around 59,000 clones, under 80% of which are singletons. Viral peptide pool expansion of antigen-specific CD4+ T cells preceded sequencing in the ViraFEST assay. It was after more than 8 days of culture that CD4+ T cells were isolated. Two doses of BNT162b2 or mRNA-1273 vaccine were administered to participants. No antigens are known for them. The sequencing here drew on CD4+ T cells from PBMCs cultured with HCoV-OC43 spike peptides, taken after COVID-19 vaccination. Subset noted: HCoV-OC43 spike overlapping peptide pool stimulation. The receptors stem from a human donor who received a COVID-19 vaccine.

This chain connects TRBV6-5 to TRBJ1-3; D unclear. The ends were cut back, 1 base at V and 4 bases at J, with 11 bases in the middle. CDR3 length equals 15 residues. CDR1 is MNHEY, CDR2 SVGAGI, per germline. The CDR3 nucleotides read TGTGCCAGCAGTTACTATGGGTCGACGGGAAACACCATATATTTT. It is translated as CASSYYGSTGNTIYF.

This chain connects TRBV24-1 to TRBJ2-3, with 9 bases aligning to TRBD1. Germline V CDR1 and CDR2: KGHDR, SFDVKD. V trimming: 4 bases; J trimming: 0 bases; junction bases outside the gene matches: 4. The CDR3 spans 16 residues. Written as DNA, the CDR3 is TGTGCCACCAGTGACCGGGACAGGGCTAGCACAGATACGCAGTATTTT. Translation: CATSDRDRASTDTQYF.

The rearrangement links TRBV9 to TRBJ2-2; tentatively, D is TRBD2 (6 bases). CDR3 length: 17 residues. Trimming left V 0 bases short and J 5 bases short, with 17 bases between. Germline V gene data show CDR1 as SGDLS and CDR2 as YYNGEE. The CDR3 bases are TGTGCCAGCAGCGTAGGCTCTGGAGGGGTTCGAACCGGGGAGCTGTTTTTT. Translation gives CASSVGSGGVRTGELFF.

The chain carries TRBV6-5 and TRBJ1-2, with 10 bases matching TRBD1. The CDR3 covers 14 residues. Germline values: CDR1 MNHEY, CDR2 SVGAGI. With V trimmed by 6 bases and J by 4 bases, 5 bases remained unmatched. This chain's CDR3 is CASSRQGALYGYTF. In nucleotides, the CDR3 is TGTGCCAGCAGCCGACAGGGGGCCCTCTATGGCTACACCTTC.

This chain links TRBV27 with TRBJ1-2, with a tentative D call TRBD1 (6 bases). The CDR3 contains 15 residues. V dropped 3 bases and J dropped 3 bases, with 14 bases sitting between them. Germline loops: CDR1 MNHEY, CDR2 SMNVEV (reference sequence). CDR3 in DNA: TGTGCCAGCAGTTTGAAACCGACAGGTCACTATGGCTACACCTTC. The encoded protein is CASSLKPTGHYGYTF.

The V gene is TRBV19, the J gene TRBJ1-2; D is uncertain. The CDR3 contains 12 residues. V dropped 5 bases and J dropped 2 bases, with 6 bases sitting between them. Per the germline V gene, CDR1 is LNHDA and CDR2 is SQIVND (reference sequence). The CDR3 loop reads CASSFGNYGYTF. CDR3 DNA sequence: TGTGCCAGTAGTTTTGGAAACTATGGCTACACCTTC.

The J gene is TRBJ1-6, the V gene TRBV28; no clear D. Per germline, CDR1 MDHEN and CDR2 SYDVKM. V gave up 6 bases and J gave up 4 bases, with 4 bases separating them. This CDR3 spans 12 amino acids. CDR3 nucleotides: TGTGCCAGCAGAGGGTATAATTCACCCCTCCACTTT. Translation: CASRGYNSPLHF.

The chain carries TRBV2 and TRBJ1-6; 8 nucleotides agree with TRBD1. The CDR3 is 15 residues long. CDR1 and CDR2 (germline): SNHLY, FYNNEI. V lost 2 bases, J lost 8 bases, and 5 bases stayed unmatched. The CDR3 here is CASSESHRGYSPLHF. For the CDR3, the DNA is TGTGCCAGCAGTGAATCGCACAGGGGGTATTCACCCCTCCACTTT.

The chain recombines TRBV3-1 (or the pseudogene TRBV3-2) with TRBJ1-3; D is ambiguous. The ends were cut back, 8 bases at V and 1 base at J, with 12 bases in the middle. Germline V CDR1 and CDR2: LGHDT, YNNKEL (reference sequence). The CDR3 runs 14 residues. As DNA, the CDR3 is TGTGCCAGCGATGATGGTGTTTCTGGAAACACCATATATTTT. It translates to CASDDGVSGNTIYF.

The chain links TRBV2 to TRBJ1-2; D might be TRBD1 (5 bases). The CDR3 sequence is 13 residues long. The V and J ends lost 6 bases and 8 bases respectively, with 16 bases between them. Germline-derived CDR1 and CDR2 are SNHLY and FYNNEI. The chain's CDR3 is CASREEGLGGYTF. Here the CDR3 DNA reads TGTGCCAGCAGGGAGGAGGGGCTGGGAGGCTACACCTTC.

The J gene is TRBJ2-5, the V gene TRBV28, with 8 positions matching TRBD2. Germline lookup yields CDR1 MDHEN and CDR2 SYDVKM. CDR3 length equals 14 residues. The ends lost 4 bases at V and 4 bases at J; junction bases unmatched: 5. The CDR3 loop reads CASSSGGASETQYF. CDR3 coding DNA: TGTGCCAGCAGTTCGGGAGGGGCCTCAGAGACCCAGTACTTC.

The chain is built from TRBV28 and TRBJ1-1; D perhaps matches TRBD1 (6 bases). The CDR3 totals 14 residues. V dropped 8 bases and J dropped 5 bases, with 18 bases sitting between them. Germline CDR1 reads MDHEN; CDR2 reads SYDVKM. The CDR3 nucleotides are TGTGCCAGCTCCCAAAGGGGGGGGAATACTGAAGCTTTCTTT. Its translation is CASSQRGGNTEAFF.

CDR3 loop: CASSEGRVGGTQYF. CDR3 DNA sequence: TGTGCCAGCAGTGAAGGAAGGGTAGGAGGGACCCAGTACTTC. The chain employs TRBV6-1 and TRBJ2-5; TRBD2 is a possible D gene (5 bases). CDR1 and CDR2 (germline): MNHNS, SASEGT. The V end lost 1 base, the J end lost 7 bases, and 13 bases lay between the germline ends. The CDR3 is 14 amino acids.

This chain uses TRBV28 with TRBJ2-7; TRBD1 agrees at 12 bases. The junction had 9 bases not matched to a gene; V was cut back by 6 bases and J by 0 bases. CDR3 length: 17 residues. Germline V gene sequence: CDR1 MDHEN, CDR2 SYDVKM. The CDR3 loop is CASRGDRGRRSSYEQYV. Written as DNA, the CDR3 is TGTGCCAGCAGAGGGGACAGGGGGCGCCGAAGCTCCTACGAGCAGTACGTC.

The rearrangement links TRBV19 to TRBJ1-5, with D possibly matching TRBD1 (5 bases). There are 15 residues in the CDR3. Looked up from germline, CDR1 is LNHDA and CDR2 is SQIVND (reference sequence). Trimming took 8 bases from V and 0 from J, leaving 14 bases between them. The CDR3 region is CASRGLPNSNQPQHF. As DNA, the CDR3 is TGTGCCAGTCGGGGCCTCCCTAATAGCAATCAGCCCCAGCATTTT.

The chain couples TRBV30 to TRBJ1-6, with TRBD1 identical over 7 bases. Germline CDR1 and CDR2: GTSNPN and SVGIG (reference sequence). The CDR3 is made up of 13 amino acids. Losses at the gene ends were 3 bases for V and 7 bases for J; bases not matched to a gene: 3. The CDR3 bases are TGTGCCTGGAGCCGGGACAGAAATTCACCCCTCCACTTT. Translating gives CAWSRDRNSPLHF.

The V call is TRBV12-5, the J call TRBJ2-2, with D tentatively TRBD2 (6 bases). The CDR3 runs 16 residues. Germline assignment: CDR1 LGHNT and CDR2 FRNRAP. V gave up 6 bases and J gave up 4 bases, with 18 bases separating them. The CDR3 nucleotides read TGTGCTAGTGGGGGGGGACCGACCATATTCACCGGGGAGCTGTTTTTT. It specifies CASGGGPTIFTGELFF.

V gene TRBV19 combines with J gene TRBJ1-5, with D possibly matching TRBD1 (5 bases). The CDR3 length is 16 residues. Germline loops: CDR1 LNHDA, CDR2 SQIVND (reference sequence). Trimming shortened V by 3 bases and J by 1 base, and 13 bases separated the two germline ends. CDR3 coding DNA: TGTGCCAGTAGTATCAGCGGGGGAAGGAGCAATCAGCCCCAGCATTTT. Encoded protein: CASSISGGRSNQPQHF.

The V gene is TRBV10-3, the J gene TRBJ1-1, with D possibly being TRBD1 (6 bases). Trimming removed 3 bases from V and 2 bases from J, with 10 bases in between. This CDR3 is 14 amino acids long. The germline CDR1 and CDR2 sequences are ENHRY and SYGVKD. The CDR3 DNA sequence: TGTGCCATCAGTGACCACAGGGATAACACTGAAGCTTTCTTT. This codes for CAISDHRDNTEAFF.

The chain combines TRBV5-1 with TRBJ2-3, with D unclear. The CDR3 contains 13 residues. V dropped 0 bases and J dropped 4 bases, with 6 bases sitting between them. Per germline, CDR1 SGHRS and CDR2 YFSETQ. CDR3 residues: CASSLAFADTQYF. The CDR3 DNA follows: TGCGCCAGCAGCTTGGCCTTCGCAGATACGCAGTATTTT.

The chain couples TRBV6-5 to TRBJ2-1; 14 bases agree with TRBD2. Trimming at V came to 8 bases and at J to 2 bases, leaving 2 bases not matched to a gene. Germline V gives CDR1 MNHEY, CDR2 SVGAGI. The CDR3 contains 15 residues. Written as DNA, the CDR3 is TGTGCCAGCGGACTAGCGGGGGGCACCTACAATGAGCAGTTCTTC. The encoded protein is CASGLAGGTYNEQFF.

The genes are TRBV19 and TRBJ2-1, with 8 bases matching TRBD1. CDR1 LNHDA and CDR2 SQIVND come from the germline V gene (reference sequence). This CDR3 has 14 amino acids. J gave up 8 bases and V 5 bases, and 8 bases lay outside the gene matches. CDR3 in DNA: TGTGCCAGTAGTTTCCAGGACAGGGCAGATGAGCAGTTCTTC. Encoded protein: CASSFQDRADEQFF.

This sequence joins TRBV30 and TRBJ1-1; the D gene is possibly TRBD1 (5 bases). Germline V gene data show CDR1 as GTSNPN and CDR2 as SVGIG (reference sequence). The CDR3 totals 14 residues. V was cut by 0 bases and J by 2 bases, with 10 bases left in between. DNA for the CDR3: TGTGCCTGGAGTGTAGGGACGGGAAACACTGAAGCTTTCTTT. This gives the protein CAWSVGTGNTEAFF.

This clone was found once. The DNA of the CDR3 is TGCGCCAGCAGTGACCCCACAGATACGCAGTATTTT. Amino acid sequence: CASSDPTDTQYF. The J gene is TRBJ2-3, the V gene TRBV10-1, with D unclear. The ends were cut back, 3 bases at V and 2 bases at J, with 3 bases in the middle. The CDR3 contains 12 residues. Per the germline V gene, CDR1 is WNHNN and CDR2 is SYGVQD (reference sequence).

This chain links TRBV11-2 with TRBJ1-2; tentative D call: TRBD1 (5 bases). V gave up 0 bases and J gave up 3 bases, with 11 bases separating them. The CDR3 contains 15 residues. Germline loops: CDR1 SGHAT, CDR2 FQNNGV. In DNA, the CDR3 is TGTGCCAGCAGCTTAGATCATGGGGGTCACTATGGCTACACCTTC. Translation: CASSLDHGGHYGYTF.

This chain connects TRBV5-1 to TRBJ1-6; perhaps TRBD1 as D (5 bases). The CDR3 loop spans 14 amino acids. CDR1 is SGHRS, CDR2 YFSETQ, per germline. Trimming pared 1 base from V and 12 bases from J, leaving 14 bases between. The CDR3 reads CASSLQWGEGPLHF. CDR3 coding DNA: TGCGCCAGCAGCTTGCAATGGGGCGAGGGACCCCTCCACTTT.

The rearrangement uses TRBV5-1 and TRBJ1-1; 8 bases align to TRBD1. CDR1 is SGHRS, CDR2 YFSETQ, per germline. The CDR3 covers 13 residues. The V and J ends lost 7 bases and 0 bases, in that order; junction bases with no gene match: 2. This CDR3 is CASHRGMNTEAFF. Written as DNA, the CDR3 is TGCGCCAGCCACAGGGGGATGAACACTGAAGCTTTCTTT.

This clone appeared a few times. This chain links TRBV6-6 with TRBJ1-5; D ambiguous. Per the germline V gene, CDR1 is MNHNY and CDR2 is SVGAGI (reference sequence). V dropped 6 bases and J dropped 6 bases, with 12 bases sitting between them. This CDR3 is built from 13 residues. This CDR3 reads CASSPFPRQPQHF. DNA for the CDR3: TGTGCCAGCAGCCCATTTCCTCGTCAGCCCCAGCATTTT.

The V and J genes are TRBV7-6 and TRBJ2-3; 9 positions agree with TRBD2. Germline assignment: CDR1 SGHVS and CDR2 FNYEAQ. This CDR3 is built from 16 residues. V trimming: 2 bases; J trimming: 5 bases; junction bases outside the gene matches: 8. The CDR3 loop is CASSLLGGGAGDTQYF. In DNA, the CDR3 is TGTGCCAGCAGCTTACTAGGCGGGGGGGCCGGAGATACGCAGTATTTT.